Below, 17 T cell receptor beta chains from the same sample are listed, as sequenced in a study of shared clonotypes between healthy human individuals. Assay: immunoSEQ multiplex PCR; the TCRdb copy retains only in-frame clones and omits some. The sample has 2,500,000 or so clones; 90% to 95% are singletons. The sample taken for sequencing was naive CD4+ T cells sorted from blood. As for subset: CD45RA+ positively selected. These receptor sequences come from a man aged 18 to 29 in good health.

J is TRBJ1-4 and V is TRBV6-5; D gene unclear. The CDR3 runs 15 residues. Germline V gene lookup returns CDR1 MNHEY and CDR2 SVGAGI. Trimming removed 4 bases at V and 0 bases at J, with 9 bases between. CDR3 bases: TGTGCCAGCAGTTGGGCCGGGTCAACTAATGAAAAACTGTTTTTT. It is translated as CASSWAGSTNEKLFF.

In DNA form, the CDR3 reads TGTGCCTGGAGCTCGCGAGCCCTAGTGGACAGGGGAAAAGAAAACATTCAGTACTTC. It codes for CAWSSRALVDRGKENIQYF. This chain uses TRBV30 with TRBJ2-4; TRBD1 matches 9 bases. The V gene's germline CDR1 is GTSNPN and CDR2 SVGIG (reference sequence). The CDR3 runs 19 residues. Losses at the gene ends were 3 bases for V and 5 bases for J; bases not matched to a gene: 20.

The gene calls are TRBV18 and TRBJ2-5; possibly TRBD2 for D (5 bases). This CDR3 has 14 amino acids. The germline CDR1 and CDR2 sequences are KGHSH and LQKENI. Trimming took 2 bases from V and 5 from J, leaving 12 bases between them. The CDR3 nucleotides are TGTGCCAGCTCACCAGCAGGAAGCGGCGAGACCCAGTACTTC. It specifies CASSPAGSGETQYF.

The chain couples TRBV6-1 to TRBJ2-7; the match to TRBD1 covers 11 bases. V shed 6 bases, J shed 2 bases, and the junction held 6 bases outside the gene matches. The CDR3 runs to 15 residues. Per the germline V gene, CDR1 is MNHNS and CDR2 is SASEGT. The CDR3 loop is CASRGGQGGPYEQYF. The CDR3 nucleotides are TGTGCCAGCAGGGGGGGACAGGGGGGCCCCTACGAGCAGTACTTC.

With regard to this clone: Other nucleotide sequences in the sample specify the same CDR3. The chain has TRBV27 and TRBJ2-6, with D unresolved. Trimming shortened V by 6 bases and J by 1 base, and 7 bases separated the two germline ends. Germline V gene data show CDR1 as MNHEY and CDR2 as SMNVEV (reference sequence). CDR3 length: 14 residues. The CDR3 nucleotides read TGTGCCAGCAGCCTATGGTCTGGGGCCAACGTCCTGACTTTC. It specifies CASSLWSGANVLTF. The variable domain in full, with the rest retrieved from reference TRBV27 and TRBJ2-6, is EAQVTQNPRYLITVTGKKLTVTCSQNMNHEYMSWYRQDPGLGLRQIYYSMNVEVTDKGDVPEGYKVSRKEKRNFPLILESPSPNQTSLYFCASSLWSGANVLTFGAGSRLTVL.

J is TRBJ2-1 and V is TRBV15; 9 bases map to TRBD1. V lost 0 bases, J lost 6 bases, and 0 bases stayed unmatched. This CDR3 is 14 amino acids long. CDR1 and CDR2 from the germline V gene are LNHNV and YYDKDF (reference sequence). CDR3 residues: CATSREGQGNEQFF. As DNA, the CDR3 is TGTGCCACCAGCAGAGAGGGACAGGGCAATGAGCAGTTCTTC.

The chain's CDR3 is CASSSDSRTDTQYF. CDR3 coding DNA: TGTGCCAGCAGCTCGGACAGCCGCACAGATACGCAGTATTTT. The rearrangement joins TRBV5-4 to TRBJ2-3, with a tentative D call TRBD1 (6 bases). Germline lookup yields CDR1 SGHNT and CDR2 YYREEE (reference sequence). The CDR3 length is 14 residues. Trimming left V 3 bases short and J 1 base short, with 9 bases between.

CDR3: CASSPVLGGYEQYF. In nucleotides, the CDR3 is TGTGCCAGCAGCCCCGTGTTAGGGGGCTACGAGCAGTACTTC. This rearrangement joins TRBV5-6 to TRBJ2-7; possibly TRBD1 for D (6 bases). V lost 4 bases, J lost 3 bases, and 14 bases lay in between. This CDR3 is built from 14 residues. Germline CDR1 and CDR2: SGHDT and YYEEEE.

This sequence joins TRBV5-4 and TRBJ2-1, with 11 bases aligning to TRBD2. After removal of 4 bases from V and 0 bases from J, the junction contained 9 bases not matched to a gene. There are 18 residues in the CDR3. Looked up from germline, CDR1 is SGHNT and CDR2 is YYREEE (reference sequence). CDR3 amino acids: CASSEGASGGSSYNEQFF. The CDR3 DNA sequence: TGTGCCAGCAGCGAAGGGGCTAGCGGGGGGAGCTCCTACAATGAGCAGTTCTTC.

This rearrangement joins TRBV7-2 to TRBJ2-7; D remains ambiguous. CDR1 and CDR2 from the germline V gene are SGHTA and FQGNSA. The germline V and J ends were trimmed by 6 bases and 2 bases, with 14 bases remaining between them. This CDR3 is built from 14 residues. CDR3 coding DNA: TGTGCCAGCAGTACCGACATCCCCCCCTACGAGCAGTACTTC. Amino acids: CASSTDIPPYEQYF.

The chain carries TRBV5-1 and TRBJ2-7; D might be TRBD1 or TRBD2, each matching 5 bases. This CDR3 has 15 residues. Trimming removed 4 bases from V and 2 bases from J, with 16 bases in between. The germline gives CDR1 SGHRS, CDR2 YFSETQ. Written as DNA, the CDR3 is TGCGCCAGCAGCCCGGCCCGGGACGGACCCTACGAGCAGTACTTC. Translating gives CASSPARDGPYEQYF.

A remark on this clone: This same CDR3 is encoded by further DNA sequences in the sample. The genes are TRBV2 and TRBJ1-4; D gene uncertain. From germline, CDR1 is SNHLY and CDR2 FYNNEI. This CDR3 is built from 14 residues. The V end was cut by 4 bases, the J end by 5 bases, with 11 bases between. CDR3 loop: CASSVGVSNEKLFF. Here the CDR3 DNA reads TGTGCCAGCAGTGTGGGTGTTTCCAATGAAAAACTGTTTTTT. Full variable domain (missing parts from reference TRBV2 and TRBJ1-4): EPEVTQTPSHQVTQMGQEVILRCVPISNHLYFYWYRQILGQKVEFLVSFYNNEISEKSEIFDDQFSVERPDGSNFTLKIRSTKLEDSAMYFCASSVGVSNEKLFFGSGTQLSVL.

The count of this clone is one. V is TRBV7-9 and J is TRBJ2-3; no firm D call. This CDR3 is 13 amino acids long. Trimming took 2 bases from V and 6 from J, leaving 9 bases between them. CDR1 and CDR2 from the germline V gene are SEHNR and FQNEAQ (reference sequence). The CDR3 region has the DNA TGTGCCAGCAGCTTACTATACAGTGATACGCAGTATTTT. Translating it yields CASSLLYSDTQYF.

The chain employs TRBV18 and TRBJ2-3; D remains ambiguous. Germline lookup yields CDR1 KGHSH and CDR2 LQKENI. Trimming pared 5 bases from V and 4 bases from J, leaving 13 bases between. The CDR3 length is 14 residues. The CDR3 coding sequence is TGTGCCAGCTCATACACTCTTCCAGCAGATACGCAGTATTTT. Protein sequence: CASSYTLPADTQYF. Drawing the rest from reference TRBV18 and TRBJ2-3, the complete variable domain is NAGVMQNPRHLVRRRGQEARLRCSPMKGHSHVYWYRQLPEEGLKFMVYLQKENIIDESGMPKERFSAEFPKEGPSILRIQQVVRGDSAAYFCASSYTLPADTQYFGPGTRLTVL.

This chain links TRBV6-5 with TRBJ2-5, with a tentative D call TRBD2 (5 bases). Trimming took off 4 bases at V and 5 bases at J, with 11 bases between the two ends. The CDR3 loop spans 13 amino acids. The V gene's germline CDR1 is MNHEY and CDR2 SVGAGI. CDR3 DNA sequence: TGTGCCAGCAGTTGGACTCGAGGGGAGACCCAGTACTTC. Its protein is CASSWTRGETQYF.

The chain links TRBV25-1 to TRBJ1-2; 8 nucleotides align to TRBD1. The CDR3 sequence is 14 residues long. V was pared by 8 bases and J by 2 bases, with 7 bases of the junction left unmatched. Germline V gene sequence: CDR1 MGHDK, CDR2 SYGVNS. The chain's CDR3 is CASARTGMNYGYTF. DNA of the CDR3: TGTGCCAGCGCGAGGACAGGGATGAACTATGGCTACACCTTC.

The chain couples TRBV5-6 to TRBJ2-1, with TRBD2 identical over 8 bases. In germline, CDR1 is SGHDT, CDR2 YYEEEE. J lost 4 bases, V lost 2 bases, and 5 bases had no gene match. The CDR3 contains 15 residues. For the CDR3, the DNA is TGTGCCAGCAGCTTAGAGGGACTAGGGTACAATGAGCAGTTCTTC. Its translation is CASSLEGLGYNEQFF.